Listed below are T cell receptor beta chains from one sample, sequenced in a study of blood T cell repertoires in COVID-19. Produced via immunoSEQ multiplex PCR; TCRdb's table is partial and in-frame only. The table includes about 200,000 clones, approximately 86% detected once. The material sequenced was PBMCs or T cells enriched from blood (not recorded which). Receptors originate from a young woman who had been exposed to COVID-19. Each CDR3 is given with its conserved first and last residue. D genes are given only for firm matches. The listing skips clone size in some rows; elsewhere it reads once, few, many or a size class.

v_call: TRBV24-1; d_call: -; clone_size: once; j_call: TRBJ2-7; cdr3_nt: TGTGCCACCAGCTCATCTGGGAGCGGATCCTACGAGCAGTACTTC; cdr3_aa: CATSSSGSGSYEQYF
v_call: TRBV19; d_call: -; clone_size: -; j_call: TRBJ1-4; cdr3_nt: TGTGCCAGTAGTATAGTACAGGATAATGAAAAACTGTTTTTT; cdr3_aa: CASSIVQDNEKLFF
v_call: TRBV15; d_call: -; clone_size: -; j_call: TRBJ1-6; cdr3_nt: TGTGCCACCAGCAGAGATCGGGTACCGACCCGCCATACCCTCCACTTT; cdr3_aa: CATSRDRVPTRHTLHF
v_call: TRBV11-2; d_call: -; clone_size: -; j_call: TRBJ1-2; cdr3_nt: TGTGCCAGCAGCTTAGCAGGGGCAGGTGGCTACACCTTC; cdr3_aa: CASSLAGAGGYTF
v_call: TRBV10-1; d_call: -; clone_size: -; j_call: TRBJ2-3; cdr3_nt: TGCGCCAGCAGTGAGGACAGTAGCACAGATACGCAGTATTTT; cdr3_aa: CASSEDSSTDTQYF
v_call: TRBV3-1/TRBV3-2; d_call: TRBD1; clone_size: -; j_call: TRBJ1-2; cdr3_nt: TGTGCCAGCAGCCAATGGACAGGGTACTATGGCTACACCTTC; cdr3_aa: CASSQWTGYYGYTF
v_call: TRBV9; d_call: TRBD2; clone_size: -; j_call: TRBJ2-1; cdr3_nt: TGTGCCAGCAGCGTAGGGCTAGCGGGGTGGTATGAGCAGTTCTTC; cdr3_aa: CASSVGLAGWYEQFF
v_call: TRBV6-2/TRBV6-3; d_call: TRBD1; clone_size: -; j_call: TRBJ1-4; cdr3_nt: TGTGCCAGCAGTTACGGAGGGGGCGCGGGCGAAAAACTGTTTTTT; cdr3_aa: CASSYGGGAGEKLFF
v_call: TRBV10-1; d_call: -; clone_size: -; j_call: TRBJ1-1; cdr3_nt: TGCGCCACCAGGCGGGGTTGGGAAATCTTGATGAACACTGAAGCTTTCTTT; cdr3_aa: CATRRGWEILMNTEAFF
v_call: TRBV6-5; d_call: -; clone_size: -; j_call: TRBJ1-2; cdr3_nt: TGTGCCAGCAGATCCGAGTTGAGCTACACCTTC; cdr3_aa: CASRSELSYTF
v_call: TRBV15; d_call: -; clone_size: once; j_call: TRBJ2-1; cdr3_nt: TGTGCCACCAGCAGAGGACAGTCCTACAATGAGCAGTTCTTC; cdr3_aa: CATSRGQSYNEQFF
v_call: TRBV24-1; d_call: TRBD1; clone_size: -; j_call: TRBJ2-2; cdr3_nt: TGTGCCACCAGCAGACAGGGGCTGGCCGGGGAGCTGTTTTTT; cdr3_aa: CATSRQGLAGELFF
v_call: TRBV11-2; d_call: -; clone_size: -; j_call: TRBJ2-7; cdr3_nt: TGTGCCAGCAGCTTACTGACAGGATCCTACGAGCAGTACTTC; cdr3_aa: CASSLLTGSYEQYF
v_call: TRBV5-1; d_call: -; clone_size: few; j_call: TRBJ1-2; cdr3_nt: TGCGCCAGCAGCTTGGGAGGGTGGCGGGGAGCTAACTATGGCTACACCTTC; cdr3_aa: CASSLGGWRGANYGYTF
v_call: TRBV4-2; d_call: TRBD2; clone_size: -; j_call: TRBJ2-5; cdr3_nt: TGTGCCAGCAGCCAAGATCAGACTAGCGGGGGGGAAGAGACCCAGTACTTC; cdr3_aa: CASSQDQTSGGEETQYF
v_call: TRBV5-1; d_call: -; clone_size: -; j_call: TRBJ1-1; cdr3_nt: TGCGCCAGCAGCTTGGTTGGCAGAGGCACTGAAGCTTTCTTT; cdr3_aa: CASSLVGRGTEAFF
v_call: TRBV19; d_call: -; clone_size: -; j_call: TRBJ1-3; cdr3_nt: TGTGCCAGTAGTATAAAGGGGACTCCTATCTCTGGAAACACCATATATTTT; cdr3_aa: CASSIKGTPISGNTIYF
v_call: TRBV9; d_call: TRBD1; clone_size: -; j_call: TRBJ2-6; cdr3_nt: TGTGCCAGCACCCGGGACAGGGGTTCCGGGGCCAACGTCCTGACTTTC; cdr3_aa: CASTRDRGSGANVLTF
v_call: TRBV6-5; d_call: TRBD1; clone_size: -; j_call: TRBJ1-3; cdr3_nt: TGTGCCAGCAGTTACAAAACAGGGGGTGCAAACACCATATATTTT; cdr3_aa: CASSYKTGGANTIYF
v_call: TRBV5-1; d_call: -; clone_size: -; j_call: TRBJ2-7; cdr3_nt: TGCGCCAGCAGCTTGGTTACAGGTACCTACGAGCAGTACTTC; cdr3_aa: CASSLVTGTYEQYF
v_call: TRBV19; d_call: TRBD1; clone_size: -; j_call: TRBJ1-1; cdr3_nt: TGTGCCAGTAGTATTGTGGCAGGGGGAAACACTGAAGCTTTCTTT; cdr3_aa: CASSIVAGGNTEAFF
v_call: TRBV27; d_call: TRBD1; clone_size: -; j_call: TRBJ2-1; cdr3_nt: TGTGCCAGCAGTTTAGCCGGGACAGGGGTTGAGCAGTTCTTC; cdr3_aa: CASSLAGTGVEQFF
v_call: TRBV5-1; d_call: -; clone_size: -; j_call: TRBJ1-2; cdr3_nt: TGCGCCAGCAGCTTAACAGGTGGAGGCTACACCTTC; cdr3_aa: CASSLTGGGYTF
v_call: TRBV2; d_call: -; clone_size: -; j_call: TRBJ1-1; cdr3_nt: TGTGCCAGCAGATGGGACAAGTTAGCTTTCTTT; cdr3_aa: CASRWDKLAFF
v_call: TRBV3-1/TRBV3-2; d_call: TRBD1; clone_size: -; j_call: TRBJ1-6; cdr3_nt: TGTGCCAGCAGCCAAGGTTCAGGACAGGGACTTTTCACCCTCCACTTT; cdr3_aa: CASSQGSGQGLFTLHF
v_call: TRBV5-1; d_call: TRBD1; clone_size: -; j_call: TRBJ1-6; cdr3_nt: TGCGCCAGCAGCTTGGAGACAGGGGGCTATAATTCACCCCTCCACTTT; cdr3_aa: CASSLETGGYNSPLHF
v_call: TRBV7-2; d_call: TRBD1; clone_size: -; j_call: TRBJ1-4; cdr3_nt: TGTGCCAGCAGCCCTACAGGGGATCTCGGTGAAAAACTGTTTTTT; cdr3_aa: CASSPTGDLGEKLFF
v_call: TRBV30; d_call: TRBD1; clone_size: -; j_call: TRBJ1-6; cdr3_nt: TGTGCCTGGAGTGTACAGGGGGCTTCGTCGAATTCACCCCTCCACTTT; cdr3_aa: CAWSVQGASSNSPLHF
v_call: TRBV6-5; d_call: TRBD2; clone_size: -; j_call: TRBJ2-7; cdr3_nt: TGTGCCAGCAGTTATAAAGAAGCGGGGTGGATAAACGAGCAGTACTTC; cdr3_aa: CASSYKEAGWINEQYF
v_call: TRBV19; d_call: -; clone_size: -; j_call: TRBJ1-5; cdr3_nt: TGTGCCAGTAGTACACGGGGGGACTATAGCAATCAGCCCCAGCATTTT; cdr3_aa: CASSTRGDYSNQPQHF
v_call: TRBV3-1/TRBV3-2; d_call: -; clone_size: -; j_call: TRBJ1-1; cdr3_nt: TGTGCCAGCAGCCAAGGGGGGCAGGGGAGACACACTGAAGCTTTCTTT; cdr3_aa: CASSQGGQGRHTEAFF
v_call: TRBV5-1; d_call: -; clone_size: -; j_call: TRBJ1-5; cdr3_nt: TGCGCCAGCAGCTTGGCCGGGGGTAATCAGCCCCAGCATTTT; cdr3_aa: CASSLAGGNQPQHF
v_call: TRBV25-1; d_call: -; clone_size: -; j_call: TRBJ1-6; cdr3_nt: TGTGCCAGCAGTGAATATATTCCCGGGTCACCCCTCCACTTT; cdr3_aa: CASSEYIPGSPLHF
v_call: TRBV19; d_call: TRBD1; clone_size: -; j_call: TRBJ2-7; cdr3_nt: TGTGCCAGTAGTATGCCGGGACAGTCCTACGAGCAGTACTTC; cdr3_aa: CASSMPGQSYEQYF
v_call: TRBV5-8; d_call: -; clone_size: -; j_call: TRBJ1-5; cdr3_nt: TGTGCCAGCAGCTTGGAGGCGGCGACAGATGGGAATCAGCCCCAGCATTTT; cdr3_aa: CASSLEAATDGNQPQHF
v_call: TRBV24-1; d_call: -; clone_size: -; j_call: TRBJ2-3; cdr3_nt: TGTGCCACCAGTGGCGGGAGCACAGATACGCAGTATTTT; cdr3_aa: CATSGGSTDTQYF
v_call: TRBV28; d_call: -; clone_size: -; j_call: TRBJ1-1; cdr3_nt: TGTGCCAGCAGTCTGGACAGAGGGGGGGCTGAAGCTTTCTTT; cdr3_aa: CASSLDRGGAEAFF
v_call: TRBV11-2; d_call: TRBD1; clone_size: -; j_call: TRBJ2-7; cdr3_nt: TGTGCCAGCAGCTTAAAGGGACAGGGGGCCTACGAGCAGTACTTC; cdr3_aa: CASSLKGQGAYEQYF
v_call: TRBV27; d_call: -; clone_size: -; j_call: TRBJ1-6; cdr3_nt: TGTGCCAGCACACTTTTGGGTACAGGGTTTGGGAATTCACCCCTCCACTTT; cdr3_aa: CASTLLGTGFGNSPLHF
v_call: TRBV30; d_call: -; clone_size: -; j_call: TRBJ1-4; cdr3_nt: TGTGCCTGGAGTGTACCCTGGCGGGATGAAAAACTGTTTTTT; cdr3_aa: CAWSVPWRDEKLFF
v_call: TRBV27; d_call: TRBD1; clone_size: -; j_call: TRBJ2-7; cdr3_nt: TGTGCCAGCAGACGACAGGGGGACTCCTACGAGCAGTACTTC; cdr3_aa: CASRRQGDSYEQYF
v_call: TRBV5-8; d_call: -; clone_size: -; j_call: TRBJ2-7; cdr3_nt: TGTGCCAGCAGCCCTGGTGGTACAGCCTCCTACGAGCAGTACTTC; cdr3_aa: CASSPGGTASYEQYF
v_call: TRBV30; d_call: -; clone_size: -; j_call: TRBJ1-1; cdr3_nt: TGTGCCTGGACCCGCGGGGGGAACACTGAAGCTTTCTTT; cdr3_aa: CAWTRGGNTEAFF
v_call: TRBV15; d_call: -; clone_size: -; j_call: TRBJ1-5; cdr3_nt: TGTGCCACCAGCGGACAAGAGAATAGCAATCAGCCCCAGCATTTT; cdr3_aa: CATSGQENSNQPQHF
v_call: TRBV5-1; d_call: TRBD1; clone_size: -; j_call: TRBJ1-1; cdr3_nt: TGCGCCAGCAGCGCCGAGGACAGGACGCGGGCTTTCTTT; cdr3_aa: CASSAEDRTRAFF
v_call: TRBV19; d_call: -; clone_size: -; j_call: TRBJ2-6; cdr3_nt: TGTGCCAGTAGTCCAGGGGATACTGGGGCCAACGTCCTGACTTTC; cdr3_aa: CASSPGDTGANVLTF
v_call: TRBV3-1/TRBV3-2; d_call: TRBD1; clone_size: -; j_call: TRBJ1-6; cdr3_nt: TGTGCCAGCAGCCCTAACCGGGACAGGCATTCACCCCTCCACTTT; cdr3_aa: CASSPNRDRHSPLHF
v_call: TRBV7-9; d_call: TRBD1; clone_size: -; j_call: TRBJ1-1; cdr3_nt: TGTGCCAGCAGCGGGGGGACAGGGATGAACACTGAAGCTTTCTTT; cdr3_aa: CASSGGTGMNTEAFF
v_call: TRBV5-1; d_call: -; clone_size: -; j_call: TRBJ2-1; cdr3_nt: TGCGCCAGCAGGGGAGGAGCAGGGTCTAGCTACAATGAGCAGTTCTTC; cdr3_aa: CASRGGAGSSYNEQFF
v_call: TRBV9; d_call: -; clone_size: few; j_call: TRBJ1-6; cdr3_nt: TGTGCCAGCAGCGTAGACCCCGGGGTTAATTCACCCCTCCACTTT; cdr3_aa: CASSVDPGVNSPLHF
v_call: TRBV2; d_call: TRBD1; clone_size: -; j_call: TRBJ2-4; cdr3_nt: TGTGCCAGCATTAGACAGGGACAAAACATTCAGTACTTC; cdr3_aa: CASIRQGQNIQYF
v_call: TRBV3-1/TRBV3-2; d_call: TRBD2; clone_size: -; j_call: TRBJ2-3; cdr3_nt: TGTGCCAGCAGCCATCGCTTCGGGGGGGTTGGAGTCACAGATACGCAGTATTTT; cdr3_aa: CASSHRFGGVGVTDTQYF
v_call: TRBV11-3; d_call: TRBD1; clone_size: -; j_call: TRBJ2-1; cdr3_nt: TGTGCCGGCTCAGGGGGCGCGACGGGGGAGCAGTTCTTC; cdr3_aa: CAGSGGATGEQFF